The entry below describes one TCR beta chain. The antigen it binds to is not known. There are no base qualities to consult, and no much larger clone falls within one base. The CDR3 runs 14 residues from the cysteine to the phenylalanine. The CDR3 DNA has 42 bases and is translated from base 1. After removal of 5 bases from V and 4 bases from J, the junction retains 6 bases not matched to a gene. The germline V gene (reference sequence) yields SEHNR for CDR1 and FQNEAQ for CDR2. This sample is drawn from a study of blood T cell repertoires in COVID-19 (dated by TCRdb to the early 2020s). Notes on the research overall: Samples covering the acute and convalescent phases of COVID-19 were provided by collaborators in the United States, Italy and Spain. Samples came from the ongoing ImmuneRACE study (first 160 participants) plus 1,254 subjects from 6 global collaborators. Deeply sampled blood TCRbeta repertoires from subjects exposed to, actively infected with, or recovered from COVID-19 were included in the dataset. A de-identified subject ID, COVID-19 status, age in years and sex were almost always included in the sample metadata. The repertoires were released in a freely available public database intended as a resource for research on the immune response to SARS-CoV-2. The material from the prospective study consisted of cDNA or gDNA derived from T cells, B-cell-depleted T cells, or PBMCs. Where available, HLA class I and class II types were taken from metadata supplied by the sample provider and were not determined by assay-based typing. Summary of the overall study and its limitations: The amount of clinical and demographic metadata varied by source and participant and was provided uncurated.

One collaborating source in Seattle enrolled patients while the patients were actively infected and followed the patients over time throughout the course of disease. Collaborating institutions collected whole blood in K2EDTA tubes following their own protocols. For TCRbeta analysis, collaborator samples were shipped as frozen whole blood, as isolated PBMCs, or as DNA extracted from either sample type. TCRbeta CDR3 regions were amplified from genomic DNA by means of the immunoSEQ Assay, a bias-controlled multiplex PCR. As for the original processing: The number of nucleated cells in each sample was estimated from the amplification of reference gene primers within the assay. To quantify the absolute abundance of each unique TCRbeta CDR3 rearrangement, sequence reads were collapsed and filtered. Productive Simpson clonality was computed per sample as the square root of Simpson's diversity index over productive rearrangements. As stored in TCRdb, this immuneACCESS dataset retains in-frame rearrangements with V and J assigned. A fraction of the clones does not appear; measured against another copy, unresolved V genes explain less than half of the discrepancy, and the remainder lacks a known reason. Clone size and V and J calls were adopted from that table, with D and trimming inferred from the DNA. A total of roughly 140,000 clones appear in this sample, approximately 85% of them only once. Approximately 8% of the sample rests with the top ten.

Material: peripheral blood. The source is an older woman with COVID-19, enrolled during active disease. The rearrangement combines TRBV7-9 with TRBJ1-2; 8 bases in the middle match TRBD1. The CDR3 reads as follows: CASSRGQAIYGYTF. The DNA sequence follows: TGTGCCAGCAGCCGGGGACAGGCGATCTATGGCTACACCTTC.